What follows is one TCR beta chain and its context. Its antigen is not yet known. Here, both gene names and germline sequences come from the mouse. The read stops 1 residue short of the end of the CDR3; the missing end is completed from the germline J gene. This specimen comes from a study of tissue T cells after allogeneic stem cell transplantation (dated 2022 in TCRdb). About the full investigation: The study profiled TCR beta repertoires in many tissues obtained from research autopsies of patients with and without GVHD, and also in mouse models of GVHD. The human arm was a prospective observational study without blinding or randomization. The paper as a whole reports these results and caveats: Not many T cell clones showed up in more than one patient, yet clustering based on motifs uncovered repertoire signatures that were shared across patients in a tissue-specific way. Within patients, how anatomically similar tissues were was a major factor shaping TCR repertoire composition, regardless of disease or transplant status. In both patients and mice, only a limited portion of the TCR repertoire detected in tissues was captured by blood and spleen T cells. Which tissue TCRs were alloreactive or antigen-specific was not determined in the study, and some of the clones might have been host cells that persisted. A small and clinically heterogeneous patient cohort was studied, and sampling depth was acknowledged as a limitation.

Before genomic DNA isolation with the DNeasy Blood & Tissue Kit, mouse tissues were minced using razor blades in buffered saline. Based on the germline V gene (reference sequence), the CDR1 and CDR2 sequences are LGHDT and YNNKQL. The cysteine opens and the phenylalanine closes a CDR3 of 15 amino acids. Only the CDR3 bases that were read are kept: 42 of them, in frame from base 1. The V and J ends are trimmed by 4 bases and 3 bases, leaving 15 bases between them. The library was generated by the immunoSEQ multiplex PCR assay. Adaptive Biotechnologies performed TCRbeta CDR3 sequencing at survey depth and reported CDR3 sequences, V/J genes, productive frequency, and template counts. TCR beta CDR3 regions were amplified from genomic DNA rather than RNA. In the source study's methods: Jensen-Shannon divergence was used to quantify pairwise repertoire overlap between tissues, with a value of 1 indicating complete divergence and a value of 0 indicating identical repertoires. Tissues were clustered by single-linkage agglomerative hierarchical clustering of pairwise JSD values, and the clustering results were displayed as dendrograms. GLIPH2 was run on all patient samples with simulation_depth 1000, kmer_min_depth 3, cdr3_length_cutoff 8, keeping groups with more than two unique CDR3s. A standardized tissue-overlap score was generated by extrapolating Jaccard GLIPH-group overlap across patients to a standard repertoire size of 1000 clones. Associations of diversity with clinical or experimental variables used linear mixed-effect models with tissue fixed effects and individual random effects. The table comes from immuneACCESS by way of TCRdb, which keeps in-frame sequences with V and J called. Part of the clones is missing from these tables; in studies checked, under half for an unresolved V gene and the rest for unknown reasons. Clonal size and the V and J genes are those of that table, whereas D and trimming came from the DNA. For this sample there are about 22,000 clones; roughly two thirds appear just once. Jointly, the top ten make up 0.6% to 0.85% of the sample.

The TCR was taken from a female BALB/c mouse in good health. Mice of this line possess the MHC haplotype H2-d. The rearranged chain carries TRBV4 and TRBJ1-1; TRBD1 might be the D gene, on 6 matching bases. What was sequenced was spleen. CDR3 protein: CASSLRGGADTEVFF. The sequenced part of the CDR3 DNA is TGTGCCAGCAGCTTAAGAGGGGGGGCGGACACAGAAGTCTTC.